The T cell receptor beta chain described here comes from a study of blood T cell repertoires in COVID-19. Study information: Samples of COVID-19 (acute and convalescent) were obtained from the United States, Italy and Spain. Nucleic acid was either cDNA or gDNA, and it came from T cells, B-cell-depleted T cells, or PBMCs.

Germline assignment: CDR1 MGHDK and CDR2 SYGVNS. The junction had 7 bases not matched to a gene; V was cut back by 5 bases and J by 2 bases. The CDR3 is 15 residues long. Authors' data handling: Counts of nucleated cells, estimated from reference gene primer amplification, were obtained. Some clones are missing from TCRdb's copy, which holds only in-frame ones; the method was immunoSEQ multiplex PCR. V and J calls and clone size come straight from that table; D and trimming were deduced from the DNA. The repertoire has around 230,000 clones, 70% to 90% of them found once; the top ten carry about 3.5%.

The clonotype was recovered from a woman in her thirties or forties with acute COVID-19. What was sequenced was PBMCs or T cells enriched from blood (not recorded which). The chain joins TRBV25-1 to TRBJ2-3; 7 nucleotides match TRBD2. The CDR3 nucleotides are TGTGCCAGCAGTCCTCTAGCGGCACTCACAGATACGCAGTATTTT. Translation gives CASSPLAALTDTQYF.